This T cell receptor beta chain originates from a study of CD8 T cells in Susac syndrome. Study in general: Patients with Susac syndrome who were sequenced included over five with active disease and about 8 in remission.

CD8+ and CD4+ T cells taken from blood had their TCR beta sequenced. Germline V gives CDR1 SGHNT, CDR2 YYREEE (reference sequence). Trimming took off 4 bases at V and 9 bases at J, with 11 bases between the two ends. The CDR3 loop spans 11 amino acids. Random hexamers were used to reverse transcribe an amount of about 0.45 to 1 ug RNA. The method of amplification for TCR beta CDR3 was immunoSEQ multiplex PCR, covering 54 Vbeta and 13 Jbeta. MiXCR was run by TCRdb on the immunoSEQ multiplex PCR reads, yielding one entry per CDR3 protein. This table has 80,000 or so distinct CDR3 sequences, approximately 96% appearing once. About this clonotype itself: Its specificity is unknown.

Study findings and constraints: Susac syndrome CD8+ repertoires were clonally expanded, most strongly in CD8+ TEMRA cells.

This rearrangement joins TRBV5-4 to TRBJ2-7, with D hard to call. This sequence was found in a human donor with Susac syndrome. The sample consisted of CD8+ T cells from PBMCs. DNA of the CDR3: TGTGCCAGCAGCCTCGCATGGGTGCAGTACTTC. It yields the protein CASSLAWVQYF.